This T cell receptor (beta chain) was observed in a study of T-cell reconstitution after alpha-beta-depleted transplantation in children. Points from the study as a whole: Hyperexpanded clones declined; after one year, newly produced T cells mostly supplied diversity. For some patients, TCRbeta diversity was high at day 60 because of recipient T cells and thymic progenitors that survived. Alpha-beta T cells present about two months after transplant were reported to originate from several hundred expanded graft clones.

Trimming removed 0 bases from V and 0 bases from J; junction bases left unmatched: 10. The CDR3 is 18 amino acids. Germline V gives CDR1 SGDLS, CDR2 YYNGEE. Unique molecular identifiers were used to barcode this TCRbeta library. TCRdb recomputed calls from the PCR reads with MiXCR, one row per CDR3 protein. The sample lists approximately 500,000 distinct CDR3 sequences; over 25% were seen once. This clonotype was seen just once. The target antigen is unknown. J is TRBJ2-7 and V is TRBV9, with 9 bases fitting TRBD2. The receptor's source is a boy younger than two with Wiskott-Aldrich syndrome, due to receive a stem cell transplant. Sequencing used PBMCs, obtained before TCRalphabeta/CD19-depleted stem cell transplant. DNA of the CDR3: TGTGCCAGCAGCGTAGGTCTGGGGGTTAGCGGGAGCTCCTACGAGCAGTACTTC. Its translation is CASSVGLGVSGSSYEQYF.